The 2 T cell receptor beta chains presented below share a single source sample, sequenced in a study of neurological immune-mediated disorders. MiXCR, applied by TCRdb to the 5' RACE reads, yields one record per CDR3 protein. The sample shows more than 75,000 distinct CDR3 sequences, around a tenth of them seen only once. The sample comprised PBMCs. These receptors all stem from a man between 40 and 49 years old in good health.

This clonotype has ten or more counts. The chain carries TRBV7-3 and TRBJ1-2; 10 positions agree with TRBD1. Per germline, CDR1 SGHTA and CDR2 FQGTGA. The CDR3 totals 14 residues. J lost 8 bases, V lost 5 bases, and 8 bases had no gene match. CDR3 coding DNA: TGTGCCAGCAGCGCGGACAGGGGGAATGGGGGCTACACCTTC. Translated: CASSADRGNGGYTF.

On this clonotype: One end of the junction does not line up with germline, which may come from a read error. The chain carries TRBV24-1 and TRBJ2-2; the match to TRBD2 covers 9 bases. The CDR3 has 16 residues. In germline, CDR1 is KGHDR, CDR2 SFDVKD. The CDR3 DNA sequence: TGCGCCACCAGTGTAGCGGGAGCCCCGAACACCGTGGAGCTGTTTTTT. Protein sequence: CATSVAGAPNTVELFF.